These 5 T cell receptor beta chains were sequenced from one sample in a study of T cell responses to AZD1222 COVID-19 vaccine. The table came from immunoSEQ multiplex PCR; TCRdb's copy has only in-frame clones and leaves some out. The sample shows 79,000 or so clones, around nine tenths of them seen only once. This specimen was peripheral blood, taken 28 days after the second AZD1222 dose. The source of these receptors is an adult who received the AZD1222 COVID-19 vaccine.

The gene calls are TRBV5-1 and TRBJ2-1; tentatively, D is TRBD2 (6 bases). Looked up from germline, CDR1 is SGHRS and CDR2 is YFSETQ. This CDR3 has 17 amino acids. V shed 0 bases and J shed 0 bases, with 13 bases lying between them. The chain's CDR3 is CASSLVSGPSSYNEQFF. For the CDR3, the DNA is TGCGCCAGCAGCTTGGTGAGCGGGCCGAGCTCCTACAATGAGCAGTTCTTC.

V gene TRBV7-6 combines with J gene TRBJ1-1; D is undetermined. Trimming stripped 5 bases from V and 0 bases from J, with 13 bases between. The CDR3 has 15 amino acids. CDR1 and CDR2 from the germline V gene are SGHVS and FNYEAQ. CDR3 sequence: CASSGYVGMNTEAFF. The CDR3 DNA follows: TGTGCCAGCAGCGGGTATGTGGGAATGAACACTGAAGCTTTCTTT.

The rearrangement links TRBV3-1 (or the pseudogene TRBV3-2) to TRBJ2-5; 14 bases align to TRBD2. Germline V gene sequence: CDR1 LGHDT, CDR2 YNNKEL (reference sequence). This CDR3 comprises 20 residues. With 4 bases clipped from V and 5 bases from J, the junction kept 18 bases outside the gene matches. The CDR3 DNA sequence: TGTGCCAGCAGCCGCCTTCTCGGACTAGCGGGGGGCAAAAATGGGGAGACCCAGTACTTC. Its protein product is CASSRLLGLAGGKNGETQYF.

The chain joins TRBV27 to TRBJ1-1, with no clear D. The CDR3 covers 13 residues. Trimming stripped 5 bases from V and 1 base from J, with 8 bases between. The V gene's germline CDR1 is MNHEY and CDR2 SMNVEV (reference sequence). The CDR3 DNA reads as TGTGCCAGCAGTCCCGTAACGAACACTGAAGCTTTCTTT. Residues: CASSPVTNTEAFF.

The chain joins TRBV7-9 to TRBJ2-1, with 9 bases lining up with TRBD1. In germline, CDR1 is SEHNR, CDR2 FQNEAQ (reference sequence). Germline trimming cut 5 bases from V and 6 bases from J; bases unmatched to any gene: 11. The CDR3 spans 16 residues. The CDR3 DNA reads TGTGCCAGCAGCATACCGGGACAGGGCCCCTCCAATGAGCAGTTCTTC. Its translation is CASSIPGQGPSNEQFF.